The entry below describes one T cell receptor beta chain. What this receptor recognizes is not known. No base quality values were provided; no much bigger clone lies one nucleotide off. V is clipped by 4 bases and J by 7 bases, and the sequence between their germline boundaries is 8 bases long. CDR1 is given as WNHNN and CDR2 as SYGVQD, both from the germline V gene (reference sequence). From the cysteine up to the phenylalanine, the CDR3 has a length of 13 residues. Only the CDR3 DNA is retained, 39 bases long and in frame from the first base. The data were taken from a study of T cell responses to AZD1222 COVID-19 vaccine (dated by TCRdb to the early 2020s). Broadly, across the study: AZD1222 recipients whose second dose came at about 4 weeks and those whose second dose came at about 12 weeks were combined into one group, since spike-specific TCR depth and breadth did not differ between the two schedules. A total of under 250 trial participants underwent TCR sequencing, of whom some 200 had received two doses of AZD1222 and roughly 26 had received two doses of the MenACWY control vaccine. Enrollment into the trials was organized by age into subgroups of 18-55, 56-69 and 70-plus years, and those subgroups contained roughly 150, 30 and 60 TCR-sequenced participants, respectively.

The full study reports these points: The vaccine-associated CD4 TCRs covered the entire spike protein, and the dominant responses fell in regions 160-218 and 743-854. Conclusions about previously exposed vaccinees are limited, since just a handful of AZD1222 recipients were seropositive for SARS-CoV-2 at baseline. The 56-69-year group was small, and its depth increase did not reach significance, likely because of low power. Reportedly, close to half of the unique spike-specific TCRs recognized epitopes lying outside the regions that are mutated in the B.1.351 and B.1.1.7 variants. Participants were mostly white British, with more females than males. The authors suggested clonal diversity may have been underestimated. Spike-specific TCR breadth and depth rose significantly after two AZD1222 doses compared with day 0 and with MenACWY recipients. Because no samples from the day 14 peak response were available, repertoires could be characterized only after the peak T cell response.

The time point label on this specimen signifies: baseline before first vaccination. Vaccinee samples came from UK trials COV001 and COV002, including a single-blind randomized controlled phase 2/3 trial of AZD1222 (ChAdOx1 nCoV-19) in healthy adults. For TCRbeta chain sequencing, PBMC samples were collected from trial participants at day 0 and at day 28 after the second dose. The CDR3 regions of human TCRbeta chains were analyzed by immunosequencing. The original pipeline was this. Repertoire TCRs were matched against a reference library of SARS-CoV-2-specific TCRs generated with the MIRA antigen-specificity platform. Breadth was defined as the fraction of unique TCRs that were SARS-CoV-2-associated, and depth was defined as the fraction of total T cells that were SARS-CoV-2-associated. Using the MIRA data, each spike-specific TCR was mapped to the spike region that the TCR reacts to and placed in a CD4 or CD8 class. Log10-transformed breadth and depth values were compared by one-way ANOVA with Sidak's multiple comparisons tests. Here the immuneACCESS table is served through TCRdb, limited to in-frame sequences with V and J called. Missing clones are a known gap in these copies; in checked studies unresolved V genes cover under half, and the rest lacks a known reason. V and J calls and clone size are those listed in that table; D and trimming were worked out from the DNA. The sample yields about 130,000 clones; 84% were counted once. The ten largest account for about 4% of the sample.

The source was peripheral blood, collected on day 0 of AZD1222 vaccination. This TCR was recovered from an adult in good health. The chain couples TRBV10-1 to TRBJ1-6, with TRBD1 tentatively as D gene (5 bases match). CDR3 region: CASSGAGNSPLHF. The bases are TGCGCCAGCAGTGGGGCAGGGAATTCACCCCTCCACTTT.